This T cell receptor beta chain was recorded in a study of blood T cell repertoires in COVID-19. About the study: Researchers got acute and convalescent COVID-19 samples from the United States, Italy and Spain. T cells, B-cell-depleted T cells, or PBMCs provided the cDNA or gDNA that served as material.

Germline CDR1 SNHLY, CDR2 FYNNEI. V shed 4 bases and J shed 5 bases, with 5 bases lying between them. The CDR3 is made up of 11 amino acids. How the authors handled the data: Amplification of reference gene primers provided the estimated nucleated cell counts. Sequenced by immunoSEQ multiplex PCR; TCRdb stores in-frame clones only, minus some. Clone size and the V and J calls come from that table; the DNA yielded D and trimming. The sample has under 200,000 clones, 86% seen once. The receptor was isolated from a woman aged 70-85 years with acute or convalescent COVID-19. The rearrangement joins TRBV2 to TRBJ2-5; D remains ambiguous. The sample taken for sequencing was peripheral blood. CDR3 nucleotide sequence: TGTGCCAGCAGTGTCAGTGAGACCCAGTACTTC. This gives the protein CASSVSETQYF.